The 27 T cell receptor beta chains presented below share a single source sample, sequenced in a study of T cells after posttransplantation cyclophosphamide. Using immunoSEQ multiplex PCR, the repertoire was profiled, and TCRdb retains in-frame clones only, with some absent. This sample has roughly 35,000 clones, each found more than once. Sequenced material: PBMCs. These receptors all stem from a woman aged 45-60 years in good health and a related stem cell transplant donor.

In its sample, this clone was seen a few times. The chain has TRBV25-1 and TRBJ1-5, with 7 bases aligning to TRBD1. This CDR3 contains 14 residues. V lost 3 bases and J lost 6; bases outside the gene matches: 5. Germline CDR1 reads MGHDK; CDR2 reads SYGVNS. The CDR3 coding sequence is TGTGCCAGCAGTGAGGGAGGGGGCTTTCAGCCCCAGCATTTT. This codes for CASSEGGGFQPQHF. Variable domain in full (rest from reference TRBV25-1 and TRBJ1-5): EADIYQTPRYLVIGTGKKITLECSQTMGHDKMYWYQQDPGMELHLIHYSYGVNSTEKGDLSSESTVSRIRTEHFPLTLESARPSHTSQYLCASSEGGGFQPQHFGDGTRLSIL.

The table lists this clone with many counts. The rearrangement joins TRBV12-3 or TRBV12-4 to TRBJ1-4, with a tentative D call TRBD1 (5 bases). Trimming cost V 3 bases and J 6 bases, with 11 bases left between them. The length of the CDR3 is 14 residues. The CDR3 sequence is CASSLLGLDEKLFF. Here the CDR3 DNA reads TGTGCCAGCAGTTTGCTGGGACTTGATGAAAAACTGTTTTTT.

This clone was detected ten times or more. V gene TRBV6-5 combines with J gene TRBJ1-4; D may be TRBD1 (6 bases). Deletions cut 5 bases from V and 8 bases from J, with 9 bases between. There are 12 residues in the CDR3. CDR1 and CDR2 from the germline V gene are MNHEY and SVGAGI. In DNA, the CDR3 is TGTGCCAGCAGTCGGACAGCCGAAAAACTGTTTTTT. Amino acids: CASSRTAEKLFF.

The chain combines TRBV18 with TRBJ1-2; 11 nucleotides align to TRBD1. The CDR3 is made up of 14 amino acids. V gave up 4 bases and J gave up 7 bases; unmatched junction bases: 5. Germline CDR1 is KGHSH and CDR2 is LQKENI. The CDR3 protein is CASSRTGGSGGYTF. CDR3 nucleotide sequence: TGTGCCAGCTCACGGACAGGGGGCTCCGGTGGCTACACCTTC.

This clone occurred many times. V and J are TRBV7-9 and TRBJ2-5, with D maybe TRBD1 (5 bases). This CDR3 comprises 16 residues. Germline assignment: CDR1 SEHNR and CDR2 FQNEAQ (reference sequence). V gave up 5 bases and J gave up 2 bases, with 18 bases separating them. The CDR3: CASSPTKGSLQETQYF. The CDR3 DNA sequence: TGTGCCAGCAGCCCGACCAAGGGGTCATTACAAGAGACCCAGTACTTC.

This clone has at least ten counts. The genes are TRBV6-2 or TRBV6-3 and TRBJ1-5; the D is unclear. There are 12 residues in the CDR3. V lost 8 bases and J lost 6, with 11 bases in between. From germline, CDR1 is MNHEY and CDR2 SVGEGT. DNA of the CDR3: TGTGCCAGCTCCATCCTGGCTCAGCCCCAGCATTTT. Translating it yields CASSILAQPQHF.

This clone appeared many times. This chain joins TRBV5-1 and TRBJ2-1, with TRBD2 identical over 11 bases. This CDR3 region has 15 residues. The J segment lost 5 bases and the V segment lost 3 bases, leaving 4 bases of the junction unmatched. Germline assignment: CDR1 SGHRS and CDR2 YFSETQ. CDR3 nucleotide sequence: TGCGCCAGCAGCTCGGGACTAGCGGACCACAATGAGCAGTTCTTC. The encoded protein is CASSSGLADHNEQFF.

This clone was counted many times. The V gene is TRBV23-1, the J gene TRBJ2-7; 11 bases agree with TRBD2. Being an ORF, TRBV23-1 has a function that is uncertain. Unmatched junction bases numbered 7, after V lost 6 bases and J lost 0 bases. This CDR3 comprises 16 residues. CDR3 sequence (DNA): TGCGCCAGCAGCCCAACTAGCGGGGGATACTCCTACGAGCAGTACTTC. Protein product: CASSPTSGGYSYEQYF.

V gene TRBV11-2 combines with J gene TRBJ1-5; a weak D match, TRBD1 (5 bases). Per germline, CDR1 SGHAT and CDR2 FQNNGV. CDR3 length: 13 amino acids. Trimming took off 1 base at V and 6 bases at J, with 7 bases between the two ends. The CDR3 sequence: CASSLGGGQPQHF. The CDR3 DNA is TGTGCCAGCAGCTTAGGGGGGGGTCAGCCCCAGCATTTT.

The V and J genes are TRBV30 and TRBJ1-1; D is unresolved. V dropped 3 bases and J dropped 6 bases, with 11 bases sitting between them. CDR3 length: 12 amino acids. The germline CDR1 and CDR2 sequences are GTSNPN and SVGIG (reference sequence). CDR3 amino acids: CAWSVAGAEAFF. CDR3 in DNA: TGTGCCTGGAGCGTGGCAGGCGCTGAAGCTTTCTTT.

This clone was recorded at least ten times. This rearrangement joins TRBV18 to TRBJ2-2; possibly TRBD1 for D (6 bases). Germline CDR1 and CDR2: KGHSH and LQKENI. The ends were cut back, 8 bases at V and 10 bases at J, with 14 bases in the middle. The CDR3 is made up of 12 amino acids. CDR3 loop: CASLYTGPELFF. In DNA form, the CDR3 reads TGTGCCAGCCTGTACACAGGGCCGGAGCTGTTTTTT.

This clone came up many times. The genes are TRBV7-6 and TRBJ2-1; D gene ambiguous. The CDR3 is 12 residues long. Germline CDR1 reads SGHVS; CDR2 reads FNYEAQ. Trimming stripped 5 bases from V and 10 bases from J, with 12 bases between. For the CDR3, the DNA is TGTGCCAGCAGCCCACTATCGTGGGAGCAGTTCTTC. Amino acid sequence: CASSPLSWEQFF.

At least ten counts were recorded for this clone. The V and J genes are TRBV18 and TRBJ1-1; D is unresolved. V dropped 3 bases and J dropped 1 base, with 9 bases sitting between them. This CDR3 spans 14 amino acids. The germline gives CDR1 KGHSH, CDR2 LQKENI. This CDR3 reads CASSPSGENTEAFF. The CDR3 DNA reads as TGTGCCAGCTCACCCTCCGGGGAGAACACTGAAGCTTTCTTT.

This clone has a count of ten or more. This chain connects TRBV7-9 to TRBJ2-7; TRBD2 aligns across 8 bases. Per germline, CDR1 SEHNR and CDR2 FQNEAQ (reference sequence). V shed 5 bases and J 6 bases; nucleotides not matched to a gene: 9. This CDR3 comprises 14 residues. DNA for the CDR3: TGTGCCAGCAGCCCGGGGGGGGTTTTAGGCGAGCAGTACTTC. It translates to CASSPGGVLGEQYF.

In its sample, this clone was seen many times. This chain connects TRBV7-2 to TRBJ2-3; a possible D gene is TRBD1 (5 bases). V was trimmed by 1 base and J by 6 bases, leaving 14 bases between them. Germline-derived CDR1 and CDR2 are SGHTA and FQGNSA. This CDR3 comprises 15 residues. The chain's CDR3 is CASSLGGQPGDTQYF. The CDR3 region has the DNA TGTGCCAGCAGCTTAGGAGGTCAGCCAGGGGATACGCAGTATTTT.

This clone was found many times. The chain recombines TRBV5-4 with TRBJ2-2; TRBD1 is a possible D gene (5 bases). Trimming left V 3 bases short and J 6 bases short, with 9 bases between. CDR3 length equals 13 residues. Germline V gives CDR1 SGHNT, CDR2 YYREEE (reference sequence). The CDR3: CASSSGYAGELFF. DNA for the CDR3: TGTGCCAGCAGCTCAGGGTATGCCGGGGAGCTGTTTTTT.

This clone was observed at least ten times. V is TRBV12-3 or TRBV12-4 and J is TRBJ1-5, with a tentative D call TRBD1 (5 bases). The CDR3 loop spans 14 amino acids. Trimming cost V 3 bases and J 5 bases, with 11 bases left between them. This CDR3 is CASSLGQPDQPQHF. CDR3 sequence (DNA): TGTGCCAGCAGTTTGGGGCAGCCGGATCAGCCCCAGCATTTT.

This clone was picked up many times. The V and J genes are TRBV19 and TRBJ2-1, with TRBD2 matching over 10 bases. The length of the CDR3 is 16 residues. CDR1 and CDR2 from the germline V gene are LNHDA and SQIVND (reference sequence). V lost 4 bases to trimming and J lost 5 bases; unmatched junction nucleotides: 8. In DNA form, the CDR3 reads TGTGCCAGTAGTAGGGCTAGCGGGAGAAGAGACAATGAGCAGTTCTTC. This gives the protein CASSRASGRRDNEQFF.

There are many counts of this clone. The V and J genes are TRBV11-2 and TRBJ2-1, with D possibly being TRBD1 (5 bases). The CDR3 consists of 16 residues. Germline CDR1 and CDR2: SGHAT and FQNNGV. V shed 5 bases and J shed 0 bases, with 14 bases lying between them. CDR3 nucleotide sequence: TGTGCCAGCAGCCCCGTAAGGGGTAGCTCCTACAATGAGCAGTTCTTC. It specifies CASSPVRGSSYNEQFF.

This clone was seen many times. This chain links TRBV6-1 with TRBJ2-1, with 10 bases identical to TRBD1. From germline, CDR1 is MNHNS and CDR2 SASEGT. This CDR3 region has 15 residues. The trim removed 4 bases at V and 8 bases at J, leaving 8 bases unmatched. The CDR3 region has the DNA TGTGCCAGCAGTGGCCGGGACAGGGGTGCGGATGAGCAGTTCTTC. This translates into CASSGRDRGADEQFF.

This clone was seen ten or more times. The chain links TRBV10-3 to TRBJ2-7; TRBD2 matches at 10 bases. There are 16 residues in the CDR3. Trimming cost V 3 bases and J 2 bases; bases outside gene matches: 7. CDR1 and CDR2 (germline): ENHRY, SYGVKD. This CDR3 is CAISDPPAGGAYEQYF. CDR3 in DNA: TGTGCCATCAGTGACCCACCAGCGGGAGGGGCCTACGAGCAGTACTTC.

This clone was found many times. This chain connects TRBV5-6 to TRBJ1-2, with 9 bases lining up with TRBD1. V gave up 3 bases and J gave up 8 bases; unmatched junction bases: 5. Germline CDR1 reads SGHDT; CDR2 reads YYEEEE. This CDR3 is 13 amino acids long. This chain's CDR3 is CASSYGTGRGYTF. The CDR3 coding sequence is TGTGCCAGCAGCTACGGGACAGGGCGAGGCTACACCTTC. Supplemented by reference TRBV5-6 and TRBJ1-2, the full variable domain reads DAGVTQSPTHLIKTRGQQVTLRCSPKSGHDTVSWYQQALGQGPQFIFQYYEEEERQRGNFPDRFSGHQFPNYSSELNVNALLLGDSALYLCASSYGTGRGYTFGSGTRLTVV.

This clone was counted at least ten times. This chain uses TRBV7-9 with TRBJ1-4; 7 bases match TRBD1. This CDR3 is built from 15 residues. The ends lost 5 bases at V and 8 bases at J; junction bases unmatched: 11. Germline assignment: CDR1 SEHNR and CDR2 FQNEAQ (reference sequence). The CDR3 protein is CASSPGTVRIEKLFF. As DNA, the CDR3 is TGTGCCAGCAGCCCCGGGACAGTGCGCATCGAAAAACTGTTTTTT. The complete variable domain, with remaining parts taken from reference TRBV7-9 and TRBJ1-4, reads DTGVSQNPRHKITKRGQNVTFRCDPISEHNRLYWYRQTLGQGPEFLTYFQNEAQLEKSRLLSDRFSAERPKGSFSTLEIQRTEQGDSAMYLCASSPGTVRIEKLFFGSGTQLSVL.

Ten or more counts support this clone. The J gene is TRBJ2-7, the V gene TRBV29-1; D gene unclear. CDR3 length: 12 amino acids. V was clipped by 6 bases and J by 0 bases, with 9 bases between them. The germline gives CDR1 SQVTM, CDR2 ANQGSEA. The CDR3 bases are TGCAGCGTCCTTGTGGCCTCCTACGAGCAGTACTTC. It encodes CSVLVASYEQYF.

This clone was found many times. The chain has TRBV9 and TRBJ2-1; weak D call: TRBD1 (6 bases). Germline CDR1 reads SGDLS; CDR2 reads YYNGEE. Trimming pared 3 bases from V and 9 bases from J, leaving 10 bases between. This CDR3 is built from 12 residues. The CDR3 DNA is TGTGCCAGCAGCGCCAGGGGAATTGAGCAGTTCTTC. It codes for CASSARGIEQFF.

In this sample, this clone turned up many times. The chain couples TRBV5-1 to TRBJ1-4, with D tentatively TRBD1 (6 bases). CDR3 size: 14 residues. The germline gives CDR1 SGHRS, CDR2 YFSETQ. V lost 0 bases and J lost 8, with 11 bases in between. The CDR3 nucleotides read TGCGCCAGCAGCTTGGCCACAGGGTACGAAAAACTGTTTTTT. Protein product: CASSLATGYEKLFF.

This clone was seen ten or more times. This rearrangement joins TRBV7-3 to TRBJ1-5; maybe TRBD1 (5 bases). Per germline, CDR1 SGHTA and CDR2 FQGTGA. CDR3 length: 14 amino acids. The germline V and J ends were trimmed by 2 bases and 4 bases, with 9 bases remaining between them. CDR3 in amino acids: CASSLGAGNQPQHF. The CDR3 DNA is TGTGCCAGCAGCTTAGGGGCAGGTAATCAGCCCCAGCATTTT.